The sequence of this T cell receptor (beta chain) was determined in a study of T cell responses to AZD1222 COVID-19 vaccine. Assay used: immunoSEQ multiplex PCR; TCRdb lists only in-frame clones, some missing. This sample has around 130,000 clones, with about 88% found just once. Germline V gives CDR1 MGHRA, CDR2 YSYEKL. The V and J ends lost 3 bases and 6 bases respectively, with 12 bases between them. CDR3 length: 13 residues. As to this clone: The antigen remains undetermined.

Study-wide findings and caveats: Spike-specific TCR breadth and depth were elevated following two AZD1222 doses. Within unmutated variant regions lay the reported targets of nearly half of spike-specific TCRs. With dominance at 160-218 and 743-854, vaccine-associated CD4 TCRs spanned spike.

The chain couples TRBV4-1 to TRBJ2-7, with D perhaps TRBD1 (6 bases). The origin of this receptor is an adult who received the AZD1222 COVID-19 vaccine. Sample: peripheral blood, taken 28 days after the second AZD1222 dose. The CDR3 sequence: CASSQGALGEQYF. The CDR3 DNA reads TGCGCCAGCAGCCAGGGGGCCCTTGGCGAGCAGTACTTC.